The T cell receptor beta chain under discussion was sequenced for a study of T cell responses to AZD1222 COVID-19 vaccine. Whole-study context: Second doses were pooled across both intervals (about 4 or about 12 weeks). Broader study findings: Clonal diversity may have been underestimated in mostly white British donors. Scientists sampled the repertoires only once the peak T cell response had passed.

The CDR3 covers 15 residues. Germline V CDR1 and CDR2: MNHEY, SVGAGI. V was pared by 0 bases and J by 1 base, with 10 bases between. A word on this clone: As yet, its antigen is unknown.

Sequencing used immunoSEQ multiplex PCR; TCRdb keeps in-frame clones, though not all of them. The sample lists about 190,000 clones, 90% to 95% occurring once. Material: peripheral blood, obtained on day 0 of AZD1222 vaccination. The chain has TRBV6-5 and TRBJ2-7, with D maybe TRBD2 (5 bases). This TCR was recovered from an adult in good health. This CDR3 reads CASSYSSLASYEQYF. In DNA, the CDR3 is TGTGCCAGCAGTTACTCGTCTTTAGCGTCCTACGAGCAGTACTTC.